This TCR beta chain originates from a study of shared clonotypes between healthy human individuals (dated by TCRdb to 2020 to 2021). Regarding the research as a whole: Two women and a few men aged 18 to 49 years were included in the cohort. Different laboratories and diverse techniques were used to prepare libraries and sequence TCR repertoires, to increase sequencing depth and limit assay-specific biases. Per donor, leukapheresis produced somewhere between about 0.9 and 9 billion PBMCs. The study deeply sequenced blood TCR repertoires of about five healthy adults to estimate repertoire size and the extent of clonotype sharing between individuals. For each donor, CD4 naive and CD4 memory were each given three plates, CD8 naive was given two plates, and CD8 memory was given one plate. Summary of the overall study and its limitations: Based on pairwise subsampling, the degree of clonotype sharing among donors was expected to be affected by sequencing depth. Compared with non-shared clonotypes, the clonotypes found in all four sorted-subset donors had higher generation probabilities. Only blood was sampled, and tissue TCR repertoires likely differ from those in blood. Approximately 5% of naive CD4, 3% to 4% of naive CD8, roughly 2.5% of memory CD4, and 0.4% of memory CD8 clonotypes were shared across a handful of donors. Rarefaction of sorted-subset datasets indicated incomplete sequencing despite the large sequencing depth. Because the study included a small number of donors, the genetic and exposure-history diversity represented was limited. Naive subsets generally had larger estimated clonotype richness than memory subsets did.

Using the deep immunoSEQ assay, TCR CDR3 regions were amplified from genomic DNA by multiplex PCR. For each cell subset, the extracted genomic DNA was distributed evenly across all wells of several immunoSEQ 96-well plates, and each plate served as one replicate. For sorted subsets, each replicate PCR was loaded with around 200 ng genomic DNA, equivalent to 25,000 to 35,000 T cell genomes. The purified libraries were quantified using a Qubit 3.0 fluorometer, sized with a Bioanalyzer 2100, and then quantified again using the KAPA Library Quantification kit. A separate single-read 150-cycle Illumina NextSeq 550 flow cell was used to sequence each immunoSEQ 96-well plate. Under the source paper's analysis protocol: The immunoSEQ output contained only junctional sequences without quality scores, so filtering could not match that applied to full-length reads. To assign V/J genes and CDR3, sequences were annotated against IMGT germline references using PyIR, a Python wrapper for IgBLAST v1.9. Reads with weak V/J assignments (E-value above 1e-6), missing CDR3, stop codons, out-of-frame junctions, or ambiguous translated residues were removed. V3J clonotypes were defined as sequences sharing the same inferred V gene, J gene, and CDR3 amino acid sequence. Percentage overlap between repertoires was calculated by dividing the number of shared unique clonotypes by the size of the smaller repertoire. Richness of each repertoire was evaluated using RTK rarefaction, the Chao1 estimator, and Recon v2.1 estimates of unobserved clonotypes. For all TCRbeta clonotypes obtained by the gDNA method from a handful of donors, generation probabilities were computed with OLGA. TCRdb obtained this table from immuneACCESS and retained in-frame rearrangements with V and J assigned. These tables miss some clones; where compared with another copy, unresolved V genes account for less than half of the shortfall, and the remainder is unexplained. The V and J calls and clone size are taken from that table; D and trimming were inferred from the DNA. The sample table records about 2.3 million clones; just over 90% of these occur just once. The ten largest make up about 0.41% of the sample.

In the case of this clone: Which antigen it targets is not known. Per-base quality was not reported, and no clone a single base away is much larger than it. The sample holds other DNA sequences that translate to the same CDR3.

The donors were healthy, HIV-negative adults who had no recently reported acute infections or vaccinations. All donors were Caucasian adults living in Nashville, Tennessee, USA. CD4+ T cells were enriched through magnetic negative selection, after which naive cells were positively selected on CD45RA and the remaining negative fraction served as the memory subset. Blood was obtained by leukapheresis, after which PBMCs were separated by Ficoll-Histopaque density gradient centrifugation and cryopreserved in liquid nitrogen vapor phase. Analytical flow cytometry was used to check the purity and quantity of each magnetically sorted T cell population. From each sorted fraction, genomic DNA was isolated and quantified by UV absorbance on a Nanodrop 2000c. Spanning cysteine to phenylalanine, the CDR3 consists of 15 amino acids. The retained sequence is limited to the CDR3, 45 bases, with the frame set at the first base. Sequences SGDLS (CDR1) and YYNGEE (CDR2) are obtained from the germline V gene. V is reduced by 0 bases and J by 2 bases, leaving a spacing of 10 bases between them.

The chain is encoded by TRBV9 joined to TRBJ2-3; the D region possibly corresponds to TRBD2 (6 bases align). What was sequenced was naive CD4+ T cells from PBMCs. This specimen's cell subset or site label, per the study, means: CD45RA+ positively selected. The source of this sequence is a man between 18 and 35 years old in good health. Some clones in this sample may be carry-over from other donors' samples. The bases read TGTGCCAGCAGCGTAGTTGCGGGGTCCACAGATACGCAGTATTTT. It translates as CASSVVAGSTDTQYF. The full variable domain, completed from the reference TRBV9 and TRBJ2-3 proteins outside the CDR3, reads DSGVTQTPKHLITATGQRVTLRCSPRSGDLSVYWYQQSLDQGLQFLIQYYNGEERAKGNILERFSAQQFPDLHSELNLSSLELGDSALYFCASSVVAGSTDTQYFGPGTRLTVL.